A single sample is the source of the 26 T cell receptor beta chains below, sequenced in a study of T-cell memory formation after mild COVID-19. TCRdb re-called the 5' RACE reads through MiXCR, storing one row per CDR3 protein. Among 250,000 to 350,000 distinct CDR3 sequences listed, approximately 19% were seen once. The sequencing input was PBMCs or a T cell subset sorted from them (not recorded which). The receptors shown here come from a man aged 18-30 years who had mild COVID-19 (a few samples of this study predate the infection). Cell type and time point are not known.

This chain uses TRBV11-3 with TRBJ1-1, with D perhaps TRBD1 (6 bases). This CDR3 has 13 residues. Trimming removed 5 bases at V and 7 bases at J, with 14 bases between. Germline V gene data show CDR1 as SGHNT and CDR2 as YENEEA. The CDR3 DNA sequence: TGTGCCAGCAGCCAACGGGGGGGCGTTGAAGCTTTCTTT. Translation: CASSQRGGVEAFF.

This clonotype turned up a few times. V usage is TRBV24-1 and J usage is TRBJ2-6; 7 bases are shared with TRBD1. The CDR3 contains 17 residues. After removal of 9 bases from V and 4 bases from J, the junction contained 14 bases not matched to a gene. CDR1 KGHDR and CDR2 SFDVKD come from the germline V gene. The CDR3 region is CATEGTQGSNGANVLTF. CDR3 sequence (DNA): TGTGCCACCGAGGGAACACAGGGGAGTAACGGGGCCAACGTCCTGACTTTC.

This clonotype was picked up a small number of times. The J gene is TRBJ2-3, the V gene TRBV10-3, with TRBD2 matching 7 bases. Trimming cost V 0 bases and J 6 bases; bases outside gene matches: 3. The CDR3 runs to 14 residues. The germline CDR1 and CDR2 sequences are ENHRY and SYGVKD. CDR3 nucleotides: TGTGCCATCAGTGAGTCGAGCGGGATCGATACGCAGTATTTT. Its translation is CAISESSGIDTQYF.

The chain couples TRBV7-9 to TRBJ1-2; TRBD1 might be the D (6 bases). Germline V gene sequence: CDR1 SEHNR, CDR2 FQNEAQ (reference sequence). CDR3 length equals 16 residues. The V gene lost 4 bases and the J gene lost 7 bases, with 22 bases spanning the gap. The CDR3 here is CASSSGRDILQRGYTF. CDR3 DNA sequence: TGTGCCAGCAGCTCTGGACGGGACATCCTTCAACGTGGCTACACCTTC. The entire variable domain, with the rest obtained from reference TRBV7-9 and TRBJ1-2, is as follows: DTGVSQNPRHKITKRGQNVTFRCDPISEHNRLYWYRQTLGQGPEFLTYFQNEAQLEKSRLLSDRFSAERPKGSFSTLEIQRTEQGDSAMYLCASSSGRDILQRGYTFGSGTRLTVV.

The rearrangement joins TRBV7-2 to TRBJ2-2, with D maybe TRBD2 (5 bases). The CDR3 spans 15 residues. Trimming cost V 5 bases and J 5 bases, with 15 bases left between them. The germline V gene encodes CDR1 SGHTA and CDR2 FQGNSA. CDR3 sequence (DNA): TGTGCCAGCAGCGGAGGAGGCAGGTGGACCGGGGAGCTGTTTTTT. Translating gives CASSGGGRWTGELFF.

This clonotype was seen a handful of times. This sequence joins TRBV29-1 and TRBJ1-1, with 10 bases that match TRBD1. Germline V gene lookup returns CDR1 SQVTM and CDR2 ANQGSEA. This CDR3 comprises 14 residues. The junction had 12 bases not matched to a gene; V was cut back by 7 bases and J by 7 bases. CDR3 region: CSGRTGGSYGEAFF. For the CDR3, the DNA is TGCAGCGGCAGGACAGGGGGATCCTATGGTGAAGCTTTCTTT. The full variable domain, its missing parts supplied by reference TRBV29-1 and TRBJ1-1, is SAVISQKPSRDICQRGTSLTIQCQVDSQVTMMFWYRQQPGQSLTLIATANQGSEATYESGFVIDKFPISRPNLTFSTLTVSNMSPEDSSIYLCSGRTGGSYGEAFFGQGTRLTVV.

This clonotype has a handful of counts. The chain couples TRBV7-9 to TRBJ1-1; no definite D call. The CDR3 consists of 12 residues. Germline V gene sequence: CDR1 SEHNR, CDR2 FQNEAQ (reference sequence). Trimming took 3 bases from V and 2 from J, leaving 4 bases between them. In nucleotides, the CDR3 is TGTGCCAGCAGCTTTGACAACACTGAAGCTTTCTTT. This codes for CASSFDNTEAFF.

The chain carries TRBV5-6 and TRBJ2-3; weak D call: TRBD2 (6 bases). Germline V gene lookup returns CDR1 SGHDT and CDR2 YYEEEE. The CDR3 has 15 residues. V lost 5 bases, J lost 9 bases, and 22 bases lay in between. The CDR3 loop is CASRTTSDGRVTQYF. The CDR3 region has the DNA TGTGCCAGCAGGACGACTAGTGATGGCAGAGTCACGCAGTATTTT. The whole variable domain, remainder taken from reference TRBV5-6 and TRBJ2-3, is DAGVTQSPTHLIKTRGQQVTLRCSPKSGHDTVSWYQQALGQGPQFIFQYYEEEERQRGNFPDRFSGHQFPNYSSELNVNALLLGDSALYLCASRTTSDGRVTQYFGPGTRLTVL.

The chain uses TRBV2 and TRBJ2-3; D ambiguous. This CDR3 spans 13 amino acids. In germline, CDR1 is SNHLY, CDR2 FYNNEI. With 5 bases removed from V and 4 bases from J, the gap between germline ends came to 10 bases. The CDR3 here is CASSFGSPDTQYF. CDR3 in DNA: TGTGCCAGCAGTTTTGGCAGCCCAGATACGCAGTATTTT.

The V gene is TRBV11-2, the J gene TRBJ2-3; D not certain. CDR1 is SGHAT and CDR2 is FQNNGV in the germline V gene. This CDR3 has 17 residues. V was trimmed by 5 bases and J by 0 bases, leaving 18 bases between them. The CDR3 here is CASSRNWDSFSTDTQYF. The CDR3 region has the DNA TGTGCCAGCAGCCGAAACTGGGATTCATTTAGCACAGATACGCAGTATTTT.

This clonotype was detected a few times. The rearrangement links TRBV5-1 to TRBJ2-3, with TRBD2 matching 7 bases. Looked up from germline, CDR1 is SGHRS and CDR2 is YFSETQ. This CDR3 has 14 residues. The V and J ends lost 2 bases and 2 bases, in that order; junction bases with no gene match: 2. CDR3 in amino acids: CASSFGTTTDTQYF. The DNA for the CDR3 is TGCGCCAGCAGCTTCGGGACTACCACAGATACGCAGTATTTT.

The chain links TRBV7-2 to TRBJ2-7, with D possibly being TRBD1 or TRBD2 (5 bases each). The CDR3 covers 14 residues. The V end was cut by 5 bases, the J end by 4 bases, with 15 bases between. CDR1 and CDR2 from the germline V gene are SGHTA and FQGNSA. CDR3 sequence reads: CASSLWSEGYEQYF. CDR3 DNA sequence: TGTGCCAGCAGCCTCTGGTCCGAGGGGTACGAGCAGTACTTC.

This clonotype was detected a few times. The chain couples TRBV7-8 to TRBJ2-3; D uncertain. The CDR3 loop spans 17 amino acids. V was cut by 1 base and J by 4 bases, with 18 bases left in between. Germline values: CDR1 SGHVS, CDR2 FQNEAQ. CDR3 in amino acids: CASSLGLWATGPDTQYF. The CDR3, as DNA: TGTGCCAGCAGCTTAGGATTATGGGCGACGGGTCCAGATACGCAGTATTTT.

This clonotype was detected many times. This chain connects TRBV20-1 to TRBJ1-1; TRBD1 matches at 12 bases. CDR1 and CDR2 (germline): DFQATT, SNEGSKA (reference sequence). The CDR3 runs to 13 residues. The J segment lost 7 bases and the V segment lost 5 bases, leaving 5 bases of the junction unmatched. This CDR3 reads CSAAGTGGGEAFF. CDR3 sequence (DNA): TGCAGTGCTGCCGGGACAGGGGGCGGTGAAGCTTTCTTT.

The table lists this clonotype with a few counts. This chain connects TRBV5-1 to TRBJ2-3; tentatively, D is TRBD2 (5 bases). Germline CDR1 and CDR2: SGHRS and YFSETQ. The CDR3 consists of 15 residues. V was trimmed by 4 bases and J by 2 bases, leaving 14 bases between them. Written as DNA, the CDR3 is TGCGCCAGCAGCCAGACGGCCCGGGACACAGATACGCAGTATTTT. Translated, it gives CASSQTARDTDTQYF.

This clonotype was seen at least ten times. The chain carries TRBV6-2 or TRBV6-3 and TRBJ2-6, with TRBD1 identical over 9 bases. CDR3 length equals 16 residues. Germline CDR1 MNHEY, CDR2 SVGEGT. Unmatched junction bases numbered 5, after V lost 4 bases and J lost 4 bases. In nucleotides, the CDR3 is TGTGCCAGCAGTTCCGGGACAGGGACCGGGGCCAACGTCCTGACTTTC. Encoded protein: CASSSGTGTGANVLTF.

The CDR3 spells CASSYSGGPYNEQFF. Written as DNA, the CDR3 is TGTGCCAGCAGTTACTCGGGGGGCCCCTACAATGAGCAGTTCTTC. The rearrangement uses TRBV6-5 and TRBJ2-1; D tentatively reads TRBD1 or TRBD2 (6 bases each). Germline loops: CDR1 MNHEY, CDR2 SVGAGI. CDR3 length equals 15 residues. Deletions cut 0 bases from V and 2 bases from J, with 8 bases between.

J is TRBJ2-1 and V is TRBV9, with TRBD2 as a possible D gene (6 bases). Germline assignment: CDR1 SGDLS and CDR2 YYNGEE. With 3 bases removed from V and 8 bases from J, the gap between germline ends came to 6 bases. The CDR3 spans 11 residues. For the CDR3, the DNA is TGTGCCAGCAGCGGGGAGGATGAGCAGTTCTTC. It codes for CASSGEDEQFF.

This clonotype was seen more than once but under ten times. This chain joins TRBV5-1 and TRBJ1-2; no firm D call. V lost 0 bases to trimming and J lost 10 bases, with 13 bases between them. The germline gives CDR1 SGHRS, CDR2 YFSETQ. CDR3 length equals 13 residues. The CDR3 bases are TGCGCCAGCAGCTTGGCCAGGCCGCGGGACTACACCTTC. Amino acid sequence: CASSLARPRDYTF.

This clonotype was picked up a small number of times. V usage is TRBV7-2 and J usage is TRBJ2-1; 8 bases map to TRBD2. This CDR3 has 16 residues. V gave up 7 bases and J gave up 0 bases; unmatched junction bases: 8. Germline CDR1 reads SGHTA; CDR2 reads FQGNSA. This chain's CDR3 is CASTPSGYISYNEQFF. CDR3 bases: TGTGCCAGCACCCCTAGCGGGTATATCTCCTACAATGAGCAGTTCTTC.

This clonotype was observed a handful of times. The chain recombines TRBV11-2 with TRBJ2-1; possible D gene TRBD1, 6 bases. The germline CDR1 and CDR2 sequences are SGHAT and FQNNGV. The CDR3 contains 15 residues. V was trimmed by 0 bases and J by 2 bases, leaving 8 bases between them. The CDR3 DNA follows: TGTGCCAGCAGCTTAGACAGGGGAACCTACAATGAGCAGTTCTTC. The encoded protein is CASSLDRGTYNEQFF.

V gene TRBV5-1 combines with J gene TRBJ2-2, with TRBD1 matching over 12 bases. This CDR3 has 16 residues. Germline values: CDR1 SGHRS, CDR2 YFSETQ. Trimming at V came to 4 bases and at J to 2 bases, leaving 3 bases not matched to a gene. CDR3 protein: CASSPGTGGNTGELFF. The CDR3 DNA reads as TGCGCCAGCAGCCCGGGGACAGGGGGCAACACCGGGGAGCTGTTTTTT. The variable domain in full, completed from reference TRBV5-1 and TRBJ2-2, reads KAGVTQTPRYLIKTRGQQVTLSCSPISGHRSVSWYQQTPGQGLQFLFEYFSETQRNKGNFPGRFSGRQFSNSRSEMNVSTLELGDSALYLCASSPGTGGNTGELFFGEGSRLTVL.

This clonotype was counted only a few times. In nucleotides, the CDR3 is TGTGCCAGCAGCCCGCGCCGACAGGGGGCTCTCAATGAGCAGTTCTTC. Translation gives CASSPRRQGALNEQFF. The rearrangement links TRBV7-8 to TRBJ2-1; the match to TRBD1 covers 10 bases. The ends lost 5 bases at V and 6 bases at J; junction bases unmatched: 10. Germline V gives CDR1 SGHVS, CDR2 FQNEAQ. This CDR3 has 16 residues. Full variable domain (outside the CDR3, taken from reference TRBV7-8 and TRBJ2-1): GAGVSQSPRYKVAKRGQDVALRCDPISGHVSLFWYQQALGQGPEFLTYFQNEAQLDKSGLPSDRFFAERPEGSVSTLKIQRTQQEDSAVYLCASSPRRQGALNEQFFGPGTRLTVL.

This clonotype has a handful of counts. The gene calls are TRBV12-3 or TRBV12-4 and TRBJ2-5, with 8 bases identical to TRBD1. The J segment lost 4 bases and the V segment lost 5 bases, leaving 6 bases of the junction unmatched. This CDR3 is built from 14 residues. The CDR3 is CASSAQGARETQYF. In DNA, the CDR3 is TGTGCCAGCAGTGCTCAGGGGGCGAGAGAGACCCAGTACTTC.

There are a few counts of this clonotype. The chain carries TRBV21-1 and TRBJ2-2; the table names TRBD1, a call not compared with the DNA. TRBV21-1 is a pseudogene locus. The CDR3 length is 16 residues. CDR3 protein: CASSIGACKVLGELFF. DNA of the CDR3: TGTGCCAGCAGCATCGGGGCTTGTAAGGTTTTGGGGGAGCTGTTTTTT.

The V and J genes are TRBV15 and TRBJ2-5; D tentatively fits TRBD1 or TRBD2 (6 bases each). Trimming took off 4 bases at V and 6 bases at J, with 18 bases between the two ends. The CDR3 is made up of 15 amino acids. Germline V gives CDR1 LNHNV, CDR2 YYDKDF (reference sequence). This chain's CDR3 is CATSKEGGQTKTQYF. Here the CDR3 DNA reads TGTGCCACCAGCAAAGAGGGGGGTCAGACGAAGACCCAGTACTTC.